What follows describes a single T cell receptor beta chain. The antigen remains undetermined. The data were obtained in a study of Ad26.COV2.S vaccination and SARS-CoV-2 variants. Study details: Enrollment placed the donor in the COV1001 Ad26.COV2.S trial arm. Into the muscle, Ad26.COV2.S was dosed once or twice, 56 days apart.

General observations from the study: Placebo recipients trailed vaccine recipients in spike-specific TCR breadth. Spike-specific CD8+ and CD4+ T cell responses reportedly showed substantial breadth after vaccination.

Assay: immunoSEQ multiplex PCR; the TCRdb copy retains only in-frame clones and omits some. This sample has roughly 320,000 clones, with 85% found just once. Treatment in this sample: about 20 received Ad26.COV2.S at low or high dose, single or two shots; about 5 received placebo; per-sample allocation not given. Following the first vaccine or placebo injection, samples were taken on day 63. The CDR3 has 14 amino acids. V lost 2 bases to trimming and J lost 2 bases, with 9 bases between them. Germline CDR1 SGHRS, CDR2 YFSETQ. The material sequenced was peripheral blood, taken in a trial of Ad26.COV2.S vaccine versus placebo. The gene calls are TRBV5-1 and TRBJ2-3; possible D gene TRBD2, 5 bases. The TCR was taken from a person between 18 and 59 years old who received the Ad26.COV2.S COVID-19 vaccine or a placebo. The CDR3 reads CASSFGVNTDTQYF. The CDR3 DNA follows: TGCGCCAGCAGCTTCGGGGTGAACACAGATACGCAGTATTTT.